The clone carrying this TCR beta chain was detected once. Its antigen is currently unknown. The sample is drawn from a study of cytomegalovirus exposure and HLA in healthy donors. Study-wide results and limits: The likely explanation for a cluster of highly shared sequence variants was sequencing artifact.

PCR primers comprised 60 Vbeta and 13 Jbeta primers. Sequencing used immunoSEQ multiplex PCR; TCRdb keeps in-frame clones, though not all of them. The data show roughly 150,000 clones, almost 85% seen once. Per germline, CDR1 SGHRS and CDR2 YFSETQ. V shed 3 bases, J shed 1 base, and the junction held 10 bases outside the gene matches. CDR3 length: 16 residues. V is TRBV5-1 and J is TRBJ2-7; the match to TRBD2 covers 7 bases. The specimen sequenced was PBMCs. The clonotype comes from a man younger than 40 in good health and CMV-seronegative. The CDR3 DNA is TGCGCCAGCAGCTCGACGGGGGGAATGTATTCCTACGAGCAGTACTTC. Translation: CASSSTGGMYSYEQYF.